These T cell receptor beta chains were read from a single sample in a study of preoperative IRX-2 immunotherapy in early breast cancer. TCRdb's copy holds only in-frame clones and misses some; the assay was immunoSEQ multiplex PCR. This table has 75,000 to 100,000 clones, roughly 90% appearing once. The source was tumor tissue, collected after IRX-2 immunotherapy. The origin of the receptors is a human donor with breast cancer. Each CDR3 is given with its conserved first and last residue. Fields, in order: clone size, D gene, V gene, J gene, CDR3 DNA, CDR3 protein. A D gene is named only where the DNA matches it firmly. A row's size may be missing; if present it is once, few, many or a size class.

>-|TRBD1|TRBV19|TRBJ2-1
TGTGCCAGTAGTATAGGACTGGGACAGAATGTTTACAATGAGCAGTTCTTC
CASSIGLGQNVYNEQFF
>-|-|TRBV6-8|TRBJ1-3
TGTGCCAGCAGTTACCAATGGTGCCATTTCTCTGGAAACACCATATATTTT
CASSYQWCHFSGNTIYF
>once|-|TRBV1|TRBJ1-1
TGCGCCAGCAGCCAAGTGACAGGTTTGAACACTGAAGCTTTCTTT
CASSQVTGLNTEAFF
>-|-|TRBV6-1|TRBJ2-3
TGTGCCAGCAGTGAAGCGTGGGGTACAGATACGCAGTATTTT
CASSEAWGTDTQYF
>-|-|TRBV28|TRBJ1-4
TGTGCCAGCAGGAGGAGTGGGGCCAGAAATGAAAAACTGTTTTTT
CASRRSGARNEKLFF
>-|TRBD1|TRBV15|TRBJ2-2
TGTGCCACCAGCAGGGCCGGGACAGGGGACACCGGGGAGCTGTTTTTT
CATSRAGTGDTGELFF
>-|-|TRBV29-1|TRBJ2-5
TGCAGCGCCTCTCGGGTGGGAGAGACCCAGTACTTC
CSASRVGETQYF
>-|-|TRBV29-1|TRBJ1-1
TGCAGCACCAGGGATATGAACACTGAAGCTTTCTTT
CSTRDMNTEAFF
>-|-|TRBV2|TRBJ1-6
TGTGCCAGCAGTGTTCGAGGGGGTAGGGATAATTCACCCCTCCACTTT
CASSVRGGRDNSPLHF
>-|-|TRBV30|TRBJ1-4
TGTGCCTGGAGTGTAGGGATTACTAATGAAAAACTGTTTTTT
CAWSVGITNEKLFF
>-|-|TRBV30|TRBJ2-2
TGTGCCTGGAGAGGGCGGGCGAACACCGGGGAGCTGTTTTTT
CAWRGRANTGELFF
>-|TRBD1|TRBV19|TRBJ1-1
TGTGCCAGTACCCCGGGACAGATGAACACTGAAGCTTTCTTT
CASTPGQMNTEAFF
>-|-|TRBV5-1|TRBJ2-1
TGCGCCAGCAGCCCCACACATAGCTCCTACAATGAGCAGTTCTTC
CASSPTHSSYNEQFF
>-|-|TRBV19|TRBJ1-1
TGTGCGAGCGGACTGCCGGGGACTGAAGCTTTCTTT
CASGLPGTEAFF
>once|-|TRBV19|TRBJ1-5
TGTGCCAGTAACGGCCAGACAAATCAGCCCCAGCATTTT
CASNGQTNQPQHF
>-|TRBD1|TRBV6-8|TRBJ1-5
TGTGCCAGCAGCCGAGGGTGGGACAGGGGCGATCAGCCCCAGCATTTT
CASSRGWDRGDQPQHF
>-|TRBD1|TRBV28|TRBJ1-2
TGTGCCAGCAGTTCCCTGACAGGGTTCTATGGCTACACCTTC
CASSSLTGFYGYTF
>-|-|TRBV10-3|TRBJ1-3
TGTGCCATCAGTGAGCGCAACAGAGGCTCTGGAAACACCATATATTTT
CAISERNRGSGNTIYF
>-|-|TRBV19|TRBJ1-1
TGTGCCAGTAGTATGAGGGGATCGGCCACTGAAGCTTTCTTT
CASSMRGSATEAFF
>once|-|TRBV5-1|TRBJ2-7
TGCGCCAGCAGCCCCGCGATAGGAGTTGGCTACGAGCAGTACTTC
CASSPAIGVGYEQYF
>-|-|TRBV5-1|TRBJ1-3
TGCGCCAGCAGCTTGGGAGCCTCTGGAAACACCATATATTTT
CASSLGASGNTIYF
>-|-|TRBV12-1|TRBJ1-4
TGTGCCAGCAGATATCAATCCAGGGGACAAACTAATGAAAAACTGTTTTTT
CASRYQSRGQTNEKLFF
>-|TRBD1|TRBV19|TRBJ2-3
TGTGCCAGTAGCTTACAGAGTGCAGGGGGAACGGATACGCAGTATTTT
CASSLQSAGGTDTQYF
>-|TRBD1|TRBV23-1|TRBJ1-5
TGCGCCAGCAGCCAATGGGACAGGGGTGGCCAGCCCCAGCATTTT
CASSQWDRGGQPQHF
>-|-|TRBV19|TRBJ1-1
TGTGCCAGTAGTATTGGTAGCGGGGCGTCGGCTAAAGCTTTCTTT
CASSIGSGASAKAFF